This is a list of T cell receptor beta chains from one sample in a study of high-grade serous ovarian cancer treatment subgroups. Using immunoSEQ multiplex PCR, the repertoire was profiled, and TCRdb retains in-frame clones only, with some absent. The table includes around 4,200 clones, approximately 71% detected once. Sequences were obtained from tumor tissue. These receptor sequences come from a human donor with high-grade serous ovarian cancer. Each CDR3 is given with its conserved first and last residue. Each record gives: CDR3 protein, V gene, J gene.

CDR3: CSVAQSYGYTF
V: TRBV29-1
J: TRBJ1-2

CDR3: CASSESRFEAFF
V: TRBV2
J: TRBJ1-1

CDR3: CASSLVMVSDTSTDTQYF
V: TRBV7-9
J: TRBJ2-3

CDR3: CASRDTSGYEQYF
V: TRBV10-2
J: -

CDR3: CASSRLAQGDSNQPQHF
V: TRBV18
J: TRBJ1-5

CDR3: CASSLVGTAINTGELFF
V: TRBV5-8
J: TRBJ2-2

CDR3: CASSSQQGPSDTQYF
V: TRBV5-1
J: TRBJ2-3

CDR3: CASSWSGRGYEQYF
V: TRBV5-1
J: TRBJ2-7

CDR3: CASSETDLAFF
V: TRBV10-2
J: TRBJ1-1

CDR3: CASHDRASTDTQYF
V: TRBV6-5
J: TRBJ2-3

CDR3: CASSFTGGSRQFF
V: TRBV7-9
J: TRBJ2-1

CDR3: CASSSSRTDRPYGYTF
V: TRBV28
J: TRBJ1-2

CDR3: CASSEGGAGDTQYF
V: TRBV10-1
J: TRBJ2-3

CDR3: CATSRDDLETQYF
V: TRBV15
J: TRBJ2-5

CDR3: CATQARPANTGELFF
V: TRBV19
J: TRBJ2-2

CDR3: CASSLGTGGGQPQHF
V: TRBV5-1
J: TRBJ1-5

CDR3: CASSPTTHRGSPLHF
V: TRBV6-5
J: TRBJ1-6

CDR3: CSVEDAHGQSPYTF
V: TRBV29-1
J: TRBJ1-2

CDR3: CAISESSGSDGNEQFF
V: TRBV10-3
J: TRBJ2-1

CDR3: CASSLSPTDTQYF
V: TRBV6-5
J: TRBJ2-3

CDR3: CASSGFRATDTQYF
V: TRBV2
J: TRBJ2-3

CDR3: CASSIYSGTGFEKLFF
V: TRBV19
J: TRBJ1-4

CDR3: CASSPPSVQQETQYF
V: TRBV18
J: TRBJ2-5

CDR3: CASSLVFRVRDPYNEQFF
V: TRBV7-2
J: TRBJ2-1

CDR3: CASSELNSLRNTEAFF
V: TRBV6-1
J: TRBJ1-1

CDR3: CASSLEVVGAGRYNEQFF
V: TRBV5-5
J: TRBJ2-1

CDR3: CASSPSPGQPQHF
V: TRBV5-4
J: TRBJ1-5

CDR3: CASSRSPLASSTDTQYF
V: TRBV5-1
J: TRBJ2-3

CDR3: CASSLDLVAGADTQYF
V: TRBV7-2
J: TRBJ2-3

CDR3: CASRDRAQETQYF
V: TRBV6-5
J: TRBJ2-5

CDR3: CASSDRGTDNEQFF
V: TRBV6-1
J: TRBJ2-1

CDR3: CASSGTGGDEKLFF
V: TRBV6-1
J: TRBJ1-4

CDR3: CASRPSGGQQETQYF
V: TRBV6-5
J: TRBJ2-5